The clone carrying this TCR beta chain was counted between two and nine times. Its antigen remains unidentified. The CDR3 totals 13 residues. Trimming shortened V by 2 bases and J by 6 bases, and 11 bases separated the two germline ends. Germline values: CDR1 MNHEY, CDR2 SVGEGT. The data were produced by immunoSEQ multiplex PCR, yet TCRdb's version contains in-frame clones alone and is incomplete. Of 65,000 or so clones in the sample, 84% were seen once. This entry comes from a study of T cell responses to AZD1222 COVID-19 vaccine. The study's findings and limits: The study reported that nearly half of spike-specific TCRs target unmutated variant regions. Seropositive status at baseline applied to only 6 or 7 AZD1222 recipients.

Sequencing used peripheral blood, obtained on day 0 of AZD1222 vaccination. The source of this sequence is an adult in good health. The chain is built from TRBV6-2 or TRBV6-3 and TRBJ2-7; D unclear. CDR3 nucleotide sequence: TGTGCCAGCAGTTACCAGAGTAGATCCGAGCAGTACTTC. This encodes CASSYQSRSEQYF.